A single sample is the source of the 4 T cell receptor beta chains below, sequenced in a study of OX40 agonist ivuxolimab in advanced cancers. Sequencing was performed with immunoSEQ multiplex PCR; in TCRdb, only in-frame clones are kept and a portion is missing. The sample has under 80,000 clones, approximately 90% seen once. The sequences come from CD4+ or CD8+ T cells sorted from blood, collected in a trial of the OX40 agonist ivuxolimab. All receptors derive from an adult with an advanced solid tumor such as melanoma, head and neck, liver or kidney cancer.

This clone has just one count. This chain uses TRBV7-6 with TRBJ1-3; D not resolved. The CDR3 extends over 18 amino acids. V lost 1 base, J lost 0 bases, and 16 bases lay in between. CDR1 and CDR2 (germline): SGHVS, FNYEAQ. In DNA, the CDR3 is TGTGCCAGCAGCTTAGAAGCCATTTTTAGGAGCTCTGGAAACACCATATATTTT. Protein product: CASSLEAIFRSSGNTIYF.

This rearrangement joins TRBV5-1 to TRBJ1-1; possible D gene TRBD1, 5 bases. The V and J ends lost 3 bases and 8 bases respectively, with 14 bases between them. Germline loops: CDR1 SGHRS, CDR2 YFSETQ. The CDR3 has 13 amino acids. CDR3 nucleotide sequence: TGCGCCAGCAGCTGGGACTTTTCCACGGAAGCTTTCTTT. This sequence encodes CASSWDFSTEAFF.

The chain carries TRBV6-5 and TRBJ1-2; 8 positions agree with TRBD1. This CDR3 is 13 amino acids long. Per the germline V gene, CDR1 is MNHEY and CDR2 is SVGAGI. Losses at the gene ends were 5 bases for V and 5 bases for J; bases not matched to a gene: 4. The DNA of the CDR3 is TGTGCCAGCAGTATCCGACAGGGGTATGGCTACACCTTC. This encodes CASSIRQGYGYTF.

The chain links TRBV7-7 to TRBJ1-4, with D unresolved. V lost 1 base, J lost 3 bases, and 9 bases lay in between. Germline CDR1 reads SSHAT; CDR2 reads FNYEAQ (reference sequence). The CDR3 contains 15 residues. The CDR3 spells CASSLGGSANEKLFF. The DNA of the CDR3 is TGTGCCAGCAGCTTAGGAGGGTCTGCTAATGAAAAACTGTTTTTT.